This TCR beta chain was captured by sequencing in a study of cytomegalovirus exposure and HLA in healthy donors. CDR1 and CDR2 from the germline V gene are MNHEY and SMNVEV (reference sequence). This CDR3 comprises 17 residues. V shed 4 bases, J shed 5 bases, and the junction held 14 bases outside the gene matches. 13 Jbeta primers and 60 Vbeta primers were used for the PCR. The data were produced by immunoSEQ multiplex PCR, yet TCRdb's version contains in-frame clones alone and is incomplete. The sample data list 90,000 to 130,000 clones. The sample comprised PBMCs. The receptor's source is a man aged 40-49 years in good health and CMV-seropositive. The J gene is TRBJ2-5, the V gene TRBV27; 9 bases are shared with TRBD2. CDR3 DNA: TGTGCCAGCAGTTCCCGGAGGGGTAGCGGGAGTTATGAGACCCAGTACTTC. Protein sequence: CASSSRRGSGSYETQYF.